These 3 T cell receptor beta chains came from one sample sequenced in a study of blood T cell repertoires in COVID-19. Data came from immunoSEQ multiplex PCR; TCRdb stores just in-frame clones and leaves some out. The table includes a few hundred thousand clones, more than 70% detected once. The specimen sequenced was peripheral blood. The receptors come from a woman aged 45-65 years with COVID-19, enrolled during active disease.

The J gene is TRBJ1-2, the V gene TRBV19; TRBD1 aligns across 9 bases. The CDR3 consists of 16 residues. The ends lost 3 bases at V and 7 bases at J; junction bases unmatched: 12. CDR1 and CDR2 (germline): LNHDA, SQIVND (reference sequence). In nucleotides, the CDR3 is TGTGCCAGTAGTATCTCCGGGACAGGGACCGCTGGTGGCTACACCTTC. Translating it yields CASSISGTGTAGGYTF.

The genes are TRBV29-1 and TRBJ1-1; 8 bases line up with TRBD1. CDR1 and CDR2 from the germline V gene are SQVTM and ANQGSEA. Trimming took 5 bases from V and 4 from J; bases not matched to a gene: 6. The length of the CDR3 is 13 residues. CDR3 bases: TGCAGCGTTTACCTTGACAGGGGCACTGAAGCTTTCTTT. Translated, it gives CSVYLDRGTEAFF. The full variable domain, in which reference TRBV29-1 and TRBJ1-1 provide the parts outside the CDR3, is SAVISQKPSRDICQRGTSLTIQCQVDSQVTMMFWYRQQPGQSLTLIATANQGSEATYESGFVIDKFPISRPNLTFSTLTVSNMSPEDSSIYLCSVYLDRGTEAFFGQGTRLTVV.

This clone was recorded only once. Distinct nucleotide sequences in the sample also encode this CDR3. V and J are TRBV5-1 and TRBJ2-7, with 7 positions matching TRBD2. CDR1 is SGHRS and CDR2 is YFSETQ in the germline V gene. The CDR3 spans 13 residues. V lost 3 bases and J lost 7; bases outside the gene matches: 7. As DNA, the CDR3 is TGCGCCAGCAGCTCGGAGCGGGGCAGGGAGCAGTACTTC. Its protein product is CASSSERGREQYF.